The sequence of this TCR beta chain was determined in a study of blood T cell repertoires in COVID-19. Sequencing used immunoSEQ multiplex PCR; TCRdb keeps in-frame clones, though not all of them. The table has roughly 200,000 clones, 70% to 90% seen once. V was trimmed by 4 bases and J by 4 bases, leaving 10 bases between them. Germline V gives CDR1 LNHDA, CDR2 SQIVND (reference sequence). The CDR3 is made up of 14 amino acids. The chain carries TRBV19 and TRBJ2-2; no reliable D call. This sequence originates from a human donor with active or convalescent COVID-19. The donor label of this sample is uncertain. What was sequenced was peripheral blood. CDR3 protein: CASSTPTGTGELFF. CDR3 coding DNA: TGTGCCAGTAGTACTCCGACTGGCACCGGGGAGCTGTTTTTT.